This note documents a single TCR beta chain sequence. Original methodology: How many nucleated cells were present was estimated from reference gene primer amplification. Clones were read by immunoSEQ multiplex PCR, and TCRdb kept only the in-frame ones, dropping some. V, J and clone size are taken as reported in that table, and D and trimming were inferred from the DNA itself. The table has around 150,000 clones, roughly 88% seen once; the top ten hold 2% to 3%. V gave up 4 bases and J gave up 2 bases; unmatched junction bases: 3. The germline CDR1 and CDR2 sequences are SGHRS and YFSETQ. The CDR3 totals 13 residues. The sample belongs to a study of blood T cell repertoires in COVID-19. Study-level background: Samples of COVID-19 (acute and convalescent) were obtained from the United States, Italy and Spain. PBMCs, B-cell-depleted T cells, or T cells were the source of the cDNA or gDNA that made up the material.

Material: peripheral blood. The chain recombines TRBV5-1 with TRBJ2-7; 7 bases match TRBD1. The receptor was isolated from a man aged 18 to 30 with acute or convalescent COVID-19. The DNA of the CDR3 is TGCGCCAGCAGCACGGGACAGCCCTACGAGCAGTACTTC. Residues: CASSTGQPYEQYF.